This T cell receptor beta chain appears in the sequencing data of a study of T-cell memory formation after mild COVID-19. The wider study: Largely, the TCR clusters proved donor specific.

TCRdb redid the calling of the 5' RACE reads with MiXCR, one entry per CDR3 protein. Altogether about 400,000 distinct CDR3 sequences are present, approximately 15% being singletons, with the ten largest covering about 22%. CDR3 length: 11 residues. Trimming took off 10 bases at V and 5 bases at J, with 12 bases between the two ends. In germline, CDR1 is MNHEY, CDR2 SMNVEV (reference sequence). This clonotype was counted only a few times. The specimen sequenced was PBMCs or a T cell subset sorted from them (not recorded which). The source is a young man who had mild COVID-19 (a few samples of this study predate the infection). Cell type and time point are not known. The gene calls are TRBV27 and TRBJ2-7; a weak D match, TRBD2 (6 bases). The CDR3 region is CATHRGNEQYF. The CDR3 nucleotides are TGTGCCACACACCGGGGGAACGAGCAGTACTTC.